These 13 T cell receptor beta chains originate from one sample sequenced in a study of blood T cell repertoires in COVID-19. The protocol was immunoSEQ multiplex PCR, while the TCRdb copy is restricted to in-frame clones and leaves out a portion. Seen here are about 430,000 clones, around 89% observed once, and the top ten hold approximately 0.96%. The specimen was PBMCs or T cells enriched from blood (not recorded which). The source of these receptors is a woman aged 25 to 39 with acute COVID-19.

The V and J genes are TRBV6-6 and TRBJ1-1; D perhaps matches TRBD1 (5 bases). CDR1 MNHNY and CDR2 SVGAGI come from the germline V gene (reference sequence). The CDR3 has 13 amino acids. V shed 8 bases and J shed 0 bases, with 10 bases lying between them. CDR3 protein: CASAQGLNTEAFF. CDR3 sequence (DNA): TGTGCCAGCGCTCAGGGATTGAACACTGAAGCTTTCTTT.

This chain links TRBV24-1 with TRBJ2-2, with 8 bases aligning to TRBD1. Germline V CDR1 and CDR2: KGHDR, SFDVKD. J was trimmed by 1 base and V by 7 bases; bases with no gene match: 7. CDR3 length: 16 amino acids. Here the CDR3 reads CATRARTGLNTGELFF. The DNA for the CDR3 is TGTGCCACCAGGGCAAGGACAGGGTTGAACACCGGGGAGCTGTTTTTT.

The V call is TRBV19, the J call TRBJ2-7, with a possible D match to TRBD1 (6 bases). Trimming left V 8 bases short and J 5 bases short, with 19 bases between. The CDR3 consists of 14 residues. Germline-derived CDR1 and CDR2 are LNHDA and SQIVND (reference sequence). The CDR3 spells CASADWLRGNEQYF. The CDR3 nucleotides are TGTGCCAGTGCCGACTGGCTCAGGGGTAACGAGCAGTACTTC.

This chain uses TRBV7-9 with TRBJ1-3, with a weak D call TRBD1 (5 bases). The CDR3 consists of 17 residues. With 0 bases removed from V and 1 base from J, the gap between germline ends came to 13 bases. CDR1 and CDR2 (germline): SEHNR, FQNEAQ (reference sequence). The CDR3 loop reads CASSLAGQGWSGNTIYF. The CDR3 bases are TGTGCCAGCAGCTTAGCGGGGCAGGGTTGGTCTGGAAACACCATATATTTT.

This clone has just one count. The chain employs TRBV6-5 and TRBJ1-2; 9 nucleotides line up with TRBD1. The J segment lost 4 bases and the V segment lost 7 bases, leaving 4 bases of the junction unmatched. This CDR3 is built from 13 residues. Germline assignment: CDR1 MNHEY and CDR2 SVGAGI. This chain's CDR3 is CASTRDRVYGYTF. In DNA form, the CDR3 reads TGTGCCAGCACACGGGACAGGGTCTATGGCTACACCTTC.

The chain employs TRBV30 and TRBJ2-5, with D unclear. V gave up 3 bases and J gave up 2 bases, with 13 bases separating them. The germline gives CDR1 GTSNPN, CDR2 SVGIG (reference sequence). This CDR3 is 14 amino acids long. This CDR3 reads CAWSVSRRQETQYF. The CDR3 DNA sequence: TGTGCCTGGAGCGTTTCGAGGCGTCAAGAGACCCAGTACTTC.

The V and J genes are TRBV3-1 (or the pseudogene TRBV3-2) and TRBJ2-7; TRBD1 is a possible D gene (6 bases). The germline V and J ends were trimmed by 4 bases and 3 bases, with 16 bases remaining between them. The CDR3 runs to 15 residues. Germline CDR1 reads LGHDT; CDR2 reads YNNKEL (reference sequence). The CDR3 DNA is TGTGCCAGCAGCCGCAGATCGGACAGAGGCTACGAGCAGTACTTC. Its translation is CASSRRSDRGYEQYF.

Notes on this clone: Other nucleotide sequences from this sample produce the same CDR3. V is TRBV20-1 and J is TRBJ2-7; D gene ambiguous. This CDR3 comprises 11 residues. V lost 0 bases to trimming and J lost 4 bases, with 4 bases between them. CDR1 is DFQATT and CDR2 is SNEGSKA in the germline V gene (reference sequence). The CDR3 DNA reads as TGCAGTGCTAGAGATAGTTACGAGCAGTACTTC. This codes for CSARDSYEQYF.

V gene TRBV3-1 (or the pseudogene TRBV3-2) combines with J gene TRBJ2-5, with TRBD2 matching over 7 bases. V lost 5 bases and J lost 5; bases outside the gene matches: 11. Germline V gene sequence: CDR1 LGHDT, CDR2 YNNKEL (reference sequence). The CDR3 covers 15 residues. The CDR3 DNA reads as TGTGCCAGCAGCGGGAGGGGAGGGGTGGCGGAGACCCAGTACTTC. It is translated as CASSGRGGVAETQYF.

The chain recombines TRBV19 with TRBJ2-5; D is perhaps TRBD2 (6 bases). The V end lost 6 bases, the J end lost 5 bases, and 10 bases lay between the germline ends. Germline CDR1 reads LNHDA; CDR2 reads SQIVND (reference sequence). This CDR3 region has 12 residues. This chain's CDR3 is CASSRLGETQYF. DNA for the CDR3: TGTGCCAGTAGCAGACTAGGGGAGACCCAGTACTTC.

The chain joins TRBV12-3 or TRBV12-4 to TRBJ2-3; 8 nucleotides agree with TRBD2. This CDR3 contains 13 residues. The V gene end was trimmed by 10 bases and the J gene end by 3 bases; junction bases not matched to a gene: 6. CDR3 nucleotide sequence: TGTGCCACTGCTGCGGGGGGAACAGATACGCAGTATTTT. Its translation is CATAAGGTDTQYF.

This chain joins TRBV24-1 and TRBJ2-7, with D possibly TRBD2 on 5 matching bases. CDR3 length: 14 residues. From germline, CDR1 is KGHDR and CDR2 SFDVKD. V lost 3 bases, J lost 1 base, and 9 bases lay in between. CDR3 residues: CATSDTRESYEQYF. The DNA of the CDR3 is TGTGCCACCAGTGATACCCGGGAATCCTACGAGCAGTACTTC.

V usage is TRBV5-6 and J usage is TRBJ1-1; 12 nucleotides match TRBD1. Germline assignment: CDR1 SGHDT and CDR2 YYEEEE. After removal of 4 bases from V and 3 bases from J, the junction contained 4 bases not matched to a gene. The CDR3 is 15 amino acids. The CDR3 sequence is CASSGTGGAHTEAFF. The CDR3 nucleotides read TGTGCCAGCAGCGGGACAGGGGGCGCACACACTGAAGCTTTCTTT.